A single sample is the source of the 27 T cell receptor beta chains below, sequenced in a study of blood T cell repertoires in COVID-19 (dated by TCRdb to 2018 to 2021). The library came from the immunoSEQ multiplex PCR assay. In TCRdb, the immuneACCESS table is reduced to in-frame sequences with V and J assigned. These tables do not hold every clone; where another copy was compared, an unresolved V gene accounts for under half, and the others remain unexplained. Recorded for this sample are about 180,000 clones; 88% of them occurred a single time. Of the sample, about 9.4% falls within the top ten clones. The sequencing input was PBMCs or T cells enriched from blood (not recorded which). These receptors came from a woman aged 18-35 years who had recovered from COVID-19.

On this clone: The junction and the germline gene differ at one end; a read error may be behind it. Here the CDR3 reads CASSGTGGRQFF. In DNA form, the CDR3 reads TGTGCTAGCAGCGGAACAGGGGGAAGACAGTTCTTC. J is TRBJ2-1 and V is TRBV7-7; 8 bases align to TRBD1. The CDR3 spans 12 residues. The V gene's germline CDR1 is SSHAT and CDR2 FNYEAQ (reference sequence).

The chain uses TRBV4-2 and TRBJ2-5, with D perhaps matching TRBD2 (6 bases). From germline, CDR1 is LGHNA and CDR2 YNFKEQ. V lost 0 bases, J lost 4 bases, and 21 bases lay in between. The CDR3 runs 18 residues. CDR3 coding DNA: TGTGCCAGCAGCCAAGATGGGGGGACCCAAGTCGGAGGAGAGACCCAGTACTTC. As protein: CASSQDGGTQVGGETQYF.

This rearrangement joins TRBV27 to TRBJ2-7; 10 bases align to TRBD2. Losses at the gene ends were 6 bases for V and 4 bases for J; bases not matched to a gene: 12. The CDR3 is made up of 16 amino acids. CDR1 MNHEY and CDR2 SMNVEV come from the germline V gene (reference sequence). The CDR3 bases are TGTGCCAGCAGCCGACGTCAAAGCGGGGGGGCTTACGAGCAGTACTTC. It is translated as CASSRRQSGGAYEQYF.

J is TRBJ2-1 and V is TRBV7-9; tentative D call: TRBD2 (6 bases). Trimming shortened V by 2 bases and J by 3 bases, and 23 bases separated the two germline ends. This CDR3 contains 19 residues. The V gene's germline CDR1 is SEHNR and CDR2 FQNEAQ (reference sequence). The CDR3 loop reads CASSLSGWSRLGHYNEQFF. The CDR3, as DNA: TGTGCCAGCAGCTTATCTGGGTGGTCGAGACTAGGACACTACAATGAGCAGTTCTTC.

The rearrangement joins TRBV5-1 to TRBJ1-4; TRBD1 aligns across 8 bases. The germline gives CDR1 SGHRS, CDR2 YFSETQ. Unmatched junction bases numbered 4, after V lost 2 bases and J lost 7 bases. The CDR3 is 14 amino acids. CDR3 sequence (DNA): TGCGCCAGCAGCTTACAGGGGGAACTTGAAAAACTGTTTTTT. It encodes CASSLQGELEKLFF.

CDR3 protein: CASSLTSGDRYTF. As DNA, the CDR3 is TGTGCCAGCAGCTTGACCTCAGGGGATCGCTACACCTTC. V and J are TRBV11-3 and TRBJ1-2, with a tentative D call TRBD1 (6 bases). The CDR3 contains 13 residues. Germline V gene lookup returns CDR1 SGHNT and CDR2 YENEEA. Trimming left V 3 bases short and J 9 bases short, with 14 bases between. The full variable domain, with the rest looked up from reference TRBV11-3 and TRBJ1-2, is EAGVVQSPRYKIIEKKQPVAFWCNPISGHNTLYWYLQNLGQGPELLIRYENEEAVDDSQLPKDRFSAERLKGVDSTLKIQPAELGDSAVYLCASSLTSGDRYTFGSGTRLTVV.

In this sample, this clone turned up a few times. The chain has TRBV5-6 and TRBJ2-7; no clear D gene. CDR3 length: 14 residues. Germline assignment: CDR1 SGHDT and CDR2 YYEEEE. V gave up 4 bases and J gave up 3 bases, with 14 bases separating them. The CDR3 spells CASSRKKWHYEQYF. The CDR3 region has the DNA TGTGCCAGCAGCAGAAAAAAGTGGCACTACGAGCAGTACTTC.

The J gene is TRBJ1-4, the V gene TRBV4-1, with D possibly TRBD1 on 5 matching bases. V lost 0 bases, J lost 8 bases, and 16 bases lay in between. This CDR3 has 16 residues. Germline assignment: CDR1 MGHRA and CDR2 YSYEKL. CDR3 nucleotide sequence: TGCGCCAGCAGCCAAGAGGTAGTAGGGGTGGAGGAAAAACTGTTTTTT. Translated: CASSQEVVGVEEKLFF.

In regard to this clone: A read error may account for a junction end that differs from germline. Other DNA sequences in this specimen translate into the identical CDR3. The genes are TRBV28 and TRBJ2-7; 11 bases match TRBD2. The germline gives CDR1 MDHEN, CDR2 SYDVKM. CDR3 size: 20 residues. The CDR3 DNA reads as TGTGCCAGCAGTTTCCCCTCTCTAGCGGGAGGACCCTTGCTATCCTACGAGCAGTACTTT. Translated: CASSFPSLAGGPLLSYEQYF.

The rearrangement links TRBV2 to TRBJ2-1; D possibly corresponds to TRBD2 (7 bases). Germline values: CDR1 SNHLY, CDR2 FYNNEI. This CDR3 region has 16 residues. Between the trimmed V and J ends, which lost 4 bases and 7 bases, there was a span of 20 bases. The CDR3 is CASSATVGGAYNEQFF. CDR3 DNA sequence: TGTGCCAGCAGTGCTACAGTGGGGGGGGCATATAATGAGCAGTTCTTC.

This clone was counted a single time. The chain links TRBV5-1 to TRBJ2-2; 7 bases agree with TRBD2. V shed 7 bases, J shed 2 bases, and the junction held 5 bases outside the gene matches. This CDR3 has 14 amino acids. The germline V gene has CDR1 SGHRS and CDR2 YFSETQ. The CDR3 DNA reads TGCGCCAGCTATCCGGGACTAAACACCGGGGAGCTGTTTTTT. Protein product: CASYPGLNTGELFF.

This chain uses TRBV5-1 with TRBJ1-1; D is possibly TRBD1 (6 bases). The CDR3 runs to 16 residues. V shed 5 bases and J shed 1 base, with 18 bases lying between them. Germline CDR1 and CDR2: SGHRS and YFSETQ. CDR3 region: CASRPGRGFSNTEAFF. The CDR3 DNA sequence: TGCGCCAGCAGACCCGGCAGGGGCTTTTCGAACACTGAAGCTTTCTTT.

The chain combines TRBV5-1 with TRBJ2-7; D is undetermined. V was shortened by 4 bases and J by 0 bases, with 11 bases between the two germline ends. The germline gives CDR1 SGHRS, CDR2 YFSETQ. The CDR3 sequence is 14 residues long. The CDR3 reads CASSLVGDSYEQYF. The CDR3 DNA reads TGCGCCAGCAGCCTAGTGGGTGACTCCTACGAGCAGTACTTC.

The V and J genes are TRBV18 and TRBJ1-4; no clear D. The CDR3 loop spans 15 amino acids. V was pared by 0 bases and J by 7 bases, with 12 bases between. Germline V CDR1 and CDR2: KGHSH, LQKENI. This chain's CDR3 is CASSPPNRLREKLFF. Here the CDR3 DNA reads TGTGCCAGCTCACCACCGAACCGACTTCGTGAAAAACTGTTTTTT.

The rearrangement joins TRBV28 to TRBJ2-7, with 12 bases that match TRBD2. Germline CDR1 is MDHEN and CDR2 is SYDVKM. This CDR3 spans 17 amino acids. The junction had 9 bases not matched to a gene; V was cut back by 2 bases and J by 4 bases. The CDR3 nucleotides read TGTGCCAGCAGTTTAATCCCTAGCGGGGGGGCAGTATACGAGCAGTACTTC. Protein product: CASSLIPSGGAVYEQYF. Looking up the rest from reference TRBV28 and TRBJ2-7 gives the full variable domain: DVKVTQSSRYLVKRTGEKVFLECVQDMDHENMFWYRQDPGLGLRLIYFSYDVKMKEKGDIPEGYSVSREKKERFSLILESASTNQTSMYLCASSLIPSGGAVYEQYFGPGTRLTVT.

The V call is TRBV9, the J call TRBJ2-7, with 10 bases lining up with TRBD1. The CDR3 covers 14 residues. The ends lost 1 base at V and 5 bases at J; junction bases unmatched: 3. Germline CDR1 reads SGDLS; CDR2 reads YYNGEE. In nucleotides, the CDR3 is TGTGCCAGCAGCGTAACCGGGACAGGGGACGAGCAGTACTTC. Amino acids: CASSVTGTGDEQYF.

The CDR3 nucleotides are TGCAGCGTTTCACTTCGGGAGGCCCCTAGTTACGAGCAGTACTTC. Translated, it gives CSVSLREAPSYEQYF. This chain uses TRBV29-1 with TRBJ2-7; 7 bases are a match to TRBD2. V dropped 5 bases and J dropped 4; count of bases not matched to a gene: 14. CDR1 is SQVTM, CDR2 ANQGSEA, per germline. The CDR3 is made up of 15 amino acids.

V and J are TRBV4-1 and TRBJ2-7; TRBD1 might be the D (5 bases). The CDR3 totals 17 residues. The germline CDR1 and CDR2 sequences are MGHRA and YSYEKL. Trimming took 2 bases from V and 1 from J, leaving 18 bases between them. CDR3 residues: CASSQLLLGAGSYEQYF. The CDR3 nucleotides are TGCGCCAGCAGCCAATTGCTCCTTGGGGCAGGATCCTACGAGCAGTACTTC.

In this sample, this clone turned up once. CDR3 loop: CASSFDRFSGNTIYF. As DNA, the CDR3 is TGTGCCAGCAGTTTCGACAGGTTCTCTGGAAACACCATATATTTT. V usage is TRBV6-5 and J usage is TRBJ1-3; possible D gene TRBD1, 6 bases. Per the germline V gene, CDR1 is MNHEY and CDR2 is SVGAGI. The CDR3 is 15 residues long. V was clipped by 4 bases and J by 0 bases, with 10 bases between them.

CDR3 amino acids: CASSIARDNGYTF. CDR3 DNA sequence: TGTGCCAGTAGTATCGCCCGGGACAACGGCTACACCTTC. This chain uses TRBV19 with TRBJ1-2, with D maybe TRBD1 (6 bases). From germline, CDR1 is LNHDA and CDR2 SQIVND (reference sequence). V was cut by 3 bases and J by 8 bases, with 13 bases left in between. This CDR3 has 13 residues.

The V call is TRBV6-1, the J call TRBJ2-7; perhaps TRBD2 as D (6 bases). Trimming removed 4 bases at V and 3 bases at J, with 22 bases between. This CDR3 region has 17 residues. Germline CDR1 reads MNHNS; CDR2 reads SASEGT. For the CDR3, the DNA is TGTGCCAGCAGTGTGTCCCGGGACTCCGGCGGGTTCTACGAGCAGTACTTC. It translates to CASSVSRDSGGFYEQYF.

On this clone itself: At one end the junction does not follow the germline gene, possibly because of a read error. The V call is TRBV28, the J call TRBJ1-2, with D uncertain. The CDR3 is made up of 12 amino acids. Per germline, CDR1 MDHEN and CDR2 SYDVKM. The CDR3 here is CATGRALRSWNF. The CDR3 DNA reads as TGTGCCACGGGGAGGGCCCTCCGGTCTTGGAACTTC.

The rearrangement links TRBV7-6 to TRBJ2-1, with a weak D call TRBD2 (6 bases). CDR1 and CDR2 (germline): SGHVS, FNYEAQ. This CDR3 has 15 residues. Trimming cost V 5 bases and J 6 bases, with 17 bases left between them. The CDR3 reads CASSQLPALANEQFF. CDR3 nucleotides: TGTGCCAGCAGCCAATTGCCGGCACTAGCCAATGAGCAGTTCTTC.

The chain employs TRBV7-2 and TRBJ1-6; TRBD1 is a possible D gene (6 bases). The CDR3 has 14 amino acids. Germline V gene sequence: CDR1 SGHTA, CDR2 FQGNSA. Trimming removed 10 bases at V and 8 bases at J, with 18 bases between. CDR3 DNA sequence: TGTGCCACCTCCCGGGGGGGCGCCTATTCACCCCTCCACTTT. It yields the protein CATSRGGAYSPLHF.

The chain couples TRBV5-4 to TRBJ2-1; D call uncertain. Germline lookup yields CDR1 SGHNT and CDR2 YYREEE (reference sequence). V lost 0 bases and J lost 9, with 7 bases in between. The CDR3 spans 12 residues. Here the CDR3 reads CASSLDRGEQFF. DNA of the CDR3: TGTGCCAGCAGCTTGGATCGCGGTGAGCAGTTCTTC.

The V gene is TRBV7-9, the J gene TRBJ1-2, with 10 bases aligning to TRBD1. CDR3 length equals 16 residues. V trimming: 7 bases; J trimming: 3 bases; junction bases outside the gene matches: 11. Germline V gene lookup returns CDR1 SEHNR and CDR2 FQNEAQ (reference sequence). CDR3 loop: CASTRLTGGADYGYTF. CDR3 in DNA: TGTGCCAGCACCCGCCTGACAGGGGGCGCGGACTATGGCTACACCTTC.

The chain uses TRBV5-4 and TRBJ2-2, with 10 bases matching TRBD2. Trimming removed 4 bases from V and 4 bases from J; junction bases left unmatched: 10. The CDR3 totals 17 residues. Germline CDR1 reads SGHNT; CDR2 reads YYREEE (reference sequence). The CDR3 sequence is CASSATGTSAGTGELFF. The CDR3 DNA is TGTGCCAGCAGCGCAACCGGGACTAGCGCCGGCACCGGGGAGCTGTTTTTT.